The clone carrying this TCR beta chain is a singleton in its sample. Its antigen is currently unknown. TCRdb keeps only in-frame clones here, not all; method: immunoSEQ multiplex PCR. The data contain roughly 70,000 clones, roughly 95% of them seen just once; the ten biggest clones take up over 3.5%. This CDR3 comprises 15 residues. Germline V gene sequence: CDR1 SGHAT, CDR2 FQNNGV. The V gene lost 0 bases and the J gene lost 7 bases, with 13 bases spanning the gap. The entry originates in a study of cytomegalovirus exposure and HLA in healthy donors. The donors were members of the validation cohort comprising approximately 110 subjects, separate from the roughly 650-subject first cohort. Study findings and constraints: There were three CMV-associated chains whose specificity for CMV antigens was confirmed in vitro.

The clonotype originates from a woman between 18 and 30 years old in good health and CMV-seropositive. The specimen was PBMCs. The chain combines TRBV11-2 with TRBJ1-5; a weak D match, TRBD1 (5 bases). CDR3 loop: CASSLDRQGGQPQHF. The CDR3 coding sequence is TGTGCCAGCAGCTTAGATAGGCAGGGAGGCCAGCCCCAGCATTTT.